The 2 T cell receptor beta chains presented below share a single source sample, sequenced in a study of blood T cell repertoires in COVID-19. Method: immunoSEQ multiplex PCR; TCRdb's copy keeps in-frame clones and lacks some. The sample lists about 150,000 clones; around 80% were seen once. Sequencing used PBMCs or T cells enriched from blood (not recorded which). The receptors come from a man aged 50-59 years who had recovered from COVID-19.

This sequence joins TRBV27 and TRBJ2-5; D is ambiguous. The germline V gene has CDR1 MNHEY and CDR2 SMNVEV (reference sequence). The V end was cut by 3 bases, the J end by 4 bases, with 9 bases between. The CDR3 totals 13 residues. The CDR3: CASSLHWRETQYF. The CDR3 DNA reads TGTGCCAGCAGTTTGCATTGGAGAGAGACCCAGTACTTC.

The chain employs TRBV6-2 or TRBV6-3 and TRBJ1-6, with 7 nucleotides matching TRBD1. Germline values: CDR1 MNHEY, CDR2 SVGEGT. The V gene end was trimmed by 2 bases and the J gene end by 7 bases; junction bases not matched to a gene: 5. The CDR3 is made up of 15 amino acids. The CDR3 protein is CASSYQDRWNSPLHF. The DNA for the CDR3 is TGTGCCAGCAGTTACCAGGACAGGTGGAATTCACCCCTCCACTTT.